One T cell receptor beta chain is described in this entry. Its cognate antigen is unknown. The assay was immunoSEQ multiplex PCR, and TCRdb's table has in-frame clones only and misses some. The sample yields hundreds of thousands of clones, 70% to 90% seen once. The record originates from a study of cytomegalovirus exposure and HLA in healthy donors. Findings of the study overall: TCR sequences were mostly rare, though some public TCRs occurred in many donors.

V shed 4 bases, J shed 7 bases, and the junction held 5 bases outside the gene matches. CDR1 is LNHDA and CDR2 is SQIVND in the germline V gene (reference sequence). The CDR3 consists of 14 residues. The rearrangement uses TRBV19 and TRBJ2-1; 9 positions match TRBD1. Sequencing used PBMCs. This clonotype was sampled from a woman under 30 in good health and CMV-seronegative. As DNA, the CDR3 is TGTGCCAGTAGTAACCGGGACAGGGTGAATGAGCAGTTCTTC. It is translated as CASSNRDRVNEQFF.